The entry that follows covers one TCR beta chain sequence. Its cognate antigen is unknown. This record belongs to a study of Ad26.COV2.S vaccination and SARS-CoV-2 variants. Study results and caveats: The TCR breadth and depth analyses may have produced an underestimate of total T cell responses.

This table comes from immunoSEQ multiplex PCR, and its TCRdb copy is limited to in-frame clones, with some not included. The sample holds 350,000 to 400,000 clones, approximately 90% seen once. Treatment defined: some 19 received Ad26.COV2.S at low or high dose, single or two shots; a few received placebo; per-sample allocation not given. Specimens were obtained on day 63 following the first vaccine or placebo injection. The donor's status was that of an adult aged 18-55 years in Boston. The CDR3 is 14 residues long. Germline assignment: CDR1 DFQATT and CDR2 SNEGSKA (reference sequence). V dropped 3 bases and J dropped 0 bases, with 9 bases sitting between them.

The TCR originated in a person between 18 and 65 years old who received the Ad26.COV2.S COVID-19 vaccine or a placebo. The chain couples TRBV20-1 to TRBJ2-1, with D unresolved. The sequences come from peripheral blood, collected in a trial of Ad26.COV2.S vaccine versus placebo. Here the CDR3 reads CSASRSSSYNEQFF. Written as DNA, the CDR3 is TGCAGTGCTAGTAGATCTAGCTCCTACAATGAGCAGTTCTTC.